This T cell receptor (beta chain) emerged from a study of control samples from healthy donors and cancer patients. Sequencing used immunoSEQ multiplex PCR; TCRdb keeps in-frame clones, though not all of them. This sample yields 98,000 or so clones, of which about 79% are seen a single time; over 9.5% belongs to the top ten. V lost 3 bases and J lost 3, with 9 bases in between. CDR3 length equals 14 residues. The germline V gene has CDR1 KGHSH and CDR2 LQKENI. This clone has only a few counts. The chain employs TRBV18 and TRBJ1-5; possible D gene TRBD1, 6 bases. This clonotype was obtained from a woman in her twenties or thirties in good health. The sequencing sample was made of blood. CDR3 nucleotide sequence: TGTGCCAGCTCACCGGGGGGGCCCAATCAGCCCCAGCATTTT. Its translation is CASSPGGPNQPQHF.